This entry concerns a single T cell receptor beta chain. The entry originates in a study of T cell responses to AZD1222 COVID-19 vaccine. The CDR3 has 15 amino acids. The V gene's germline CDR1 is SGDLS and CDR2 YYNGEE. The ends were cut back, 4 bases at V and 6 bases at J, with 19 bases in the middle. Measured with immunoSEQ multiplex PCR; TCRdb has only the in-frame clones, and not every one. Among over 65,000 clones listed, about 92% were seen once. The sequences come from peripheral blood, collected 28 days after the second AZD1222 dose. The origin of this receptor is an adult who received the AZD1222 COVID-19 vaccine. The rearrangement links TRBV9 to TRBJ1-2; D uncertain. CDR3 region: CASSHPAGALDGYTF. DNA of the CDR3: TGTGCCAGCAGCCACCCCGCAGGTGCTCTTGATGGCTACACCTTC.